This T cell receptor (beta chain) was documented in a study of cytomegalovirus exposure and HLA in healthy donors. Looking at the study overall: As an earlier analysis found, about 200 million T cells yielded about 100 million unique TCR beta sequences.

PCR employed 60 Vbeta and 13 Jbeta primers. Only in-frame clones appear in the TCRdb table, and some are missing; sequencing was by immunoSEQ multiplex PCR. This sample's table has 100,000 to 150,000 clones. V shed 6 bases and J 4 bases; nucleotides not matched to a gene: 6. This CDR3 comprises 14 residues. Germline V gene sequence: CDR1 SGHRS, CDR2 YFSETQ. This receptor was obtained from a young man in good health and CMV-seronegative. The chain links TRBV5-1 to TRBJ2-2; 7 positions agree with TRBD1. Source material: PBMCs. The CDR3 here is CASNSGQSTGELFF. The CDR3 nucleotides read TGCGCCAGCAACTCGGGACAGAGCACCGGGGAGCTGTTTTTT.